This entry lists 17 T cell receptor beta chains sequenced from one sample in a study of cytomegalovirus exposure and HLA in healthy donors. The PCR employed 60 Vbeta primers together with 13 Jbeta primers. Generated by immunoSEQ multiplex PCR, the TCRdb table keeps only in-frame clones and is missing some. The data show around 210,000 clones, 79% seen once. The sequencing sample was made of PBMCs. These receptor sequences come from a male donor in good health and CMV-seropositive.

V usage is TRBV7-2 and J usage is TRBJ2-7; perhaps TRBD1 as D (6 bases). This CDR3 contains 15 residues. Germline assignment: CDR1 SGHTA and CDR2 FQGNSA. The V gene lost 3 bases and the J gene lost 2 bases, with 14 bases spanning the gap. The chain's CDR3 is CASSFLGTLTYEQYF. CDR3 DNA: TGTGCCAGCAGCTTCTTAGGGACACTCACCTACGAGCAGTACTTC.

This sequence joins TRBV2 and TRBJ1-5; 8 bases match TRBD1. CDR1 is SNHLY, CDR2 FYNNEI, per germline. This CDR3 spans 16 amino acids. Trimming removed 4 bases from V and 6 bases from J; junction bases left unmatched: 11. The CDR3 nucleotides read TGTGCCAGCAGTGTGGACAGGGAGGTTGTGATTCAGCCCCAGCATTTT. It encodes CASSVDREVVIQPQHF.

This clone was seen only once. The chain uses TRBV7-8 and TRBJ1-2; 7 bases map to TRBD1. Germline V gene sequence: CDR1 SGHVS, CDR2 FQNEAQ. CDR3 length equals 15 residues. V shed 5 bases and J 2 bases; nucleotides not matched to a gene: 8. CDR3 protein: CASSPRQGNNYGYTF. The CDR3 coding sequence is TGTGCCAGCAGCCCTCGACAGGGTAACAACTATGGCTACACCTTC.

The chain is built from TRBV18 and TRBJ2-2, with D possibly being TRBD2 (5 bases). Trimming shortened V by 2 bases and J by 5 bases, and 9 bases separated the two germline ends. The CDR3 has 14 amino acids. Germline V gives CDR1 KGHSH, CDR2 LQKENI. CDR3 residues: CASSPWEWTGELFF. CDR3 nucleotide sequence: TGTGCCAGCTCACCATGGGAGTGGACCGGGGAGCTGTTTTTT.

The CDR3: CASSISSRDKQYF. The DNA for the CDR3 is TGTGCCAGTAGTATAAGTAGCAGGGATAAGCAGTACTTC. The chain has TRBV19 and TRBJ2-7, with a weak D call TRBD1 (5 bases). V dropped 2 bases and J dropped 8 bases, with 13 bases sitting between them. The germline V gene has CDR1 LNHDA and CDR2 SQIVND (reference sequence). The CDR3 length is 13 residues.

The chain couples TRBV13 to TRBJ2-7, with D perhaps matching TRBD1 (5 bases). The CDR3 is 13 amino acids. Trimming removed 0 bases at V and 5 bases at J, with 8 bases between. Looked up from germline, CDR1 is PRHDT and CDR2 is FYEKMQ (reference sequence). The CDR3 DNA is TGTGCCAGCAGCTTAGGGCAGGGAAACGAGCAGTACTTC. It is translated as CASSLGQGNEQYF.

The chain employs TRBV2 and TRBJ2-3, with 9 bases lining up with TRBD1. The germline gives CDR1 SNHLY, CDR2 FYNNEI. Unmatched junction bases numbered 5, after V lost 6 bases and J lost 1 base. CDR3 length: 15 residues. DNA of the CDR3: TGTGCCAGCAGCAGCCGGACAGGGGGCACAGATACGCAGTATTTT. It codes for CASSSRTGGTDTQYF.

This clone was recorded a few times. The rearrangement links TRBV19 to TRBJ2-1; 10 nucleotides match TRBD2. In germline, CDR1 is LNHDA, CDR2 SQIVND (reference sequence). J lost 5 bases, V lost 5 bases, and 6 bases had no gene match. This CDR3 contains 15 residues. The CDR3 region is CASSPSGGAHNEQFF. CDR3 in DNA: TGTGCCAGTAGTCCGAGCGGGGGGGCGCACAATGAGCAGTTCTTC.

V and J are TRBV7-3 and TRBJ1-1; a possible D gene is TRBD1 (5 bases). V lost 4 bases to trimming and J lost 0 bases, with 27 bases between them. There are 20 residues in the CDR3. Germline V gene data show CDR1 as SGHTA and CDR2 as FQGTGA. CDR3 DNA: TGTGCCAGCAGCTCCCCTCGCTTTACTCCTTTCGGGGGGATGAACACTGAAGCTTTCTTT. It codes for CASSSPRFTPFGGMNTEAFF.

In its sample, this clone was seen a few times. This chain links TRBV2 with TRBJ2-7; 8 bases are shared with TRBD1. The J segment lost 6 bases and the V segment lost 7 bases, leaving 5 bases of the junction unmatched. The CDR3 length is 12 residues. The germline CDR1 and CDR2 sequences are SNHLY and FYNNEI. The chain's CDR3 is CASTQGVREQYF. The CDR3 nucleotides read TGTGCCAGCACACAGGGGGTTCGCGAGCAGTACTTC.

CDR3 nucleotide sequence: TGTGCCAGCAGCTCCCTTGGGACTAGCGGATACAATGAGCAGTTCTTC. Protein: CASSSLGTSGYNEQFF. The chain carries TRBV11-2 and TRBJ2-1, with TRBD2 matching over 11 bases. J lost 4 bases, V lost 4 bases, and 6 bases had no gene match. The CDR3 runs 16 residues. The germline CDR1 and CDR2 sequences are SGHAT and FQNNGV.

This clone was found a few times. The chain has TRBV27 and TRBJ2-4; D may be TRBD1 (6 bases). Trimming shortened V by 6 bases and J by 2 bases, and 23 bases separated the two germline ends. CDR1 and CDR2 (germline): MNHEY, SMNVEV (reference sequence). The CDR3 sequence is 18 residues long. The CDR3 nucleotides are TGTGCCAGCAGGTCGATTTATCAGGGGTTGAAGACCAAAAACATTCAGTACTTC. Residues: CASRSIYQGLKTKNIQYF.

The J gene is TRBJ2-3, the V gene TRBV5-6; 7 nucleotides match TRBD1. Germline-derived CDR1 and CDR2 are SGHDT and YYEEEE. There are 17 residues in the CDR3. Trimming took 3 bases from V and 0 from J; bases not matched to a gene: 10. The DNA of the CDR3 is TGTGCCAGCAGCTCGCCGGGACAGACCCTTAGCACAGATACGCAGTATTTT. It codes for CASSSPGQTLSTDTQYF. The whole variable domain, filled in from reference TRBV5-6 and TRBJ2-3, reads DAGVTQSPTHLIKTRGQQVTLRCSPKSGHDTVSWYQQALGQGPQFIFQYYEEEERQRGNFPDRFSGHQFPNYSSELNVNALLLGDSALYLCASSSPGQTLSTDTQYFGPGTRLTVL.

This clone was seen a handful of times. The genes are TRBV28 and TRBJ1-2; maybe TRBD1 (6 bases). The V gene's germline CDR1 is MDHEN and CDR2 SYDVKM. Trimming left V 3 bases short and J 5 bases short, with 13 bases between. The CDR3 length is 14 residues. The CDR3 loop is CASSLPDRRYGYTF. In nucleotides, the CDR3 is TGTGCCAGCAGTTTGCCGGACAGAAGATATGGCTACACCTTC.

The chain has TRBV5-4 and TRBJ1-2; D not certain. Between the trimmed V and J ends, which lost 5 bases and 3 bases, there was a span of 14 bases. Germline CDR1 SGHNT, CDR2 YYREEE (reference sequence). The CDR3 is 14 residues long. This CDR3 reads CASSPGGDHYGYTF. CDR3 sequence (DNA): TGTGCCAGCAGTCCGGGCGGGGATCACTATGGCTACACCTTC.

V usage is TRBV19 and J usage is TRBJ2-2; D possibly corresponds to TRBD1 (5 bases). Trimming removed 6 bases from V and 2 bases from J, with 10 bases in between. CDR1 is LNHDA and CDR2 is SQIVND in the germline V gene (reference sequence). The CDR3 extends over 14 amino acids. The CDR3 nucleotides are TGTGCCAGTAGAGTTGGACACAACACCGGGGAGCTGTTTTTT. Translated, it gives CASRVGHNTGELFF.

This clone was seen only a few times. This chain uses TRBV7-6 with TRBJ2-5; 9 nucleotides align to TRBD2. The length of the CDR3 is 17 residues. The germline V gene has CDR1 SGHVS and CDR2 FNYEAQ. The J segment lost 1 base and the V segment lost 2 bases, leaving 8 bases of the junction unmatched. As DNA, the CDR3 is TGTGCCAGCAGCTTAAGCGCGGCGGGGGGGCCCCAAGAGACCCAGTACTTC. Translation: CASSLSAAGGPQETQYF.